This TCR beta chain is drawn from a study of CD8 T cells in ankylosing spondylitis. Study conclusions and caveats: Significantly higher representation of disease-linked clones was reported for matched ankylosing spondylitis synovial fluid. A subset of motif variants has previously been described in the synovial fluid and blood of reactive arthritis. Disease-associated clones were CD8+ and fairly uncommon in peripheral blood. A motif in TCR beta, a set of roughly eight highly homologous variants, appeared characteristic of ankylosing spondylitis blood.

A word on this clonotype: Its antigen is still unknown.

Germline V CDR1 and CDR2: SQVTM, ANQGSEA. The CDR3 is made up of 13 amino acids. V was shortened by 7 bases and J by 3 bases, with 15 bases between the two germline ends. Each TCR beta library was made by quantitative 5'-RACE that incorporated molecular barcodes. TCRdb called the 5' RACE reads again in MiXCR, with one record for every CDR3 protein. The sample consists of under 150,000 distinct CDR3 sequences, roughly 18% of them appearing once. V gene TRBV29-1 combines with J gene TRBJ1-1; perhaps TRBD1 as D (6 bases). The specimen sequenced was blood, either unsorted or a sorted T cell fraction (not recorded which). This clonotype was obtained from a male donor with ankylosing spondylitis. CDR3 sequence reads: CSGYRVGDTEAFF. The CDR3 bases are TGCAGCGGCTACAGGGTTGGTGACACTGAAGCTTTCTTT.